This T cell receptor (beta chain) emerged from a study of low-dose radiotherapy and immunotherapy resistance in tumors. For the study at large: Fractions of 0.5 Gy went to Cohort 1 every 2 weeks, totaling 6.5 Gy. With 1 Gy per fraction every two weeks, Cohort 2 accumulated 13 Gy across 26 weeks.

Using a constant-region primer together with a V-primer adapter, TCRs were subjected to roughly 18 PCR cycles of amplification. mRNA that had been isolated underwent amplification through in vitro transcription. TCRdb recomputed calls from the reads with MiXCR, one row per CDR3 protein. The data contain roughly 50,000 distinct CDR3 sequences, approximately 31% of them singletons. This clonotype was counted many times. Germline CDR1 is SGHRS and CDR2 is YFSETQ. The CDR3 is 16 amino acids. Trimming took off 7 bases at V and 1 base at J, with 15 bases between the two ends. Time point indicated: after trial treatment. Treatment noted: LDRT plus nivolumab, ipilimumab, low-dose cyclophosphamide and aspirin (RACIN trial). The donors' treatment consisted of nivolumab, ipilimumab, aspirin, low-dose cyclophosphamide and low-dose radiotherapy.

Material: PBMCs, obtained after low-dose radiotherapy plus immunotherapy. The sequence was obtained from a male donor with rectosigmoid adenocarcinoma. The gene calls are TRBV5-1 and TRBJ2-6; TRBD2 might be the D (6 bases). The DNA for the CDR3 is TGCGCCAGCGGGACTGCCAGGATGTCTGGGGCCAACGTCCTGACTTTC. Amino acid sequence: CASGTARMSGANVLTF.